This T cell receptor beta chain was sequenced during a study of T cell responses to AZD1222 COVID-19 vaccine. Points from the study as a whole: Regions left unmutated in variants are reportedly the target of nearly half of spike-specific TCRs.

With respect to this clone: Its antigen is unknown.

Method: immunoSEQ multiplex PCR; TCRdb's copy keeps in-frame clones and lacks some. The table shows about 73,000 clones, with 85% to 90% occurring only once. V was clipped by 4 bases and J by 6 bases, with 6 bases between them. The length of the CDR3 is 12 residues. The germline V gene encodes CDR1 SGHTA and CDR2 FQGNSA. The receptor's source is an adult who received the AZD1222 COVID-19 vaccine. This chain connects TRBV7-2 to TRBJ2-2; D gene unclear. Sequences were derived from peripheral blood, sampled 28 days after the second AZD1222 dose. The CDR3 sequence is CASSSPPGELFF. CDR3 nucleotide sequence: TGTGCCAGCAGCTCCCCACCCGGGGAGCTGTTTTTT.